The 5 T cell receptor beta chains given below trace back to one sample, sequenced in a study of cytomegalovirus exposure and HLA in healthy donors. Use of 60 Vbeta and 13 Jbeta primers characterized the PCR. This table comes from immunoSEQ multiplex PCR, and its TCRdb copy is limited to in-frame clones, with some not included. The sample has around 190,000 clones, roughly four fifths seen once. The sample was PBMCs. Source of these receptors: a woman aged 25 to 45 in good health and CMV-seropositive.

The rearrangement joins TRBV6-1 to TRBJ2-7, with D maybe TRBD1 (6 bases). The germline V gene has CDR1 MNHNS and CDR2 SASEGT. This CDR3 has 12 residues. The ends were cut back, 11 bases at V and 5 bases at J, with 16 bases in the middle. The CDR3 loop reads CAATTGIDEQYF. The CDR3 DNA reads TGTGCCGCGACTACAGGGATCGACGAGCAGTACTTC.

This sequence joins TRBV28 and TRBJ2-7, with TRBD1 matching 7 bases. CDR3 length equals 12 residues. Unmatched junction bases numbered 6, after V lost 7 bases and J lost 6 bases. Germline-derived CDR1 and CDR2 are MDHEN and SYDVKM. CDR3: CASTQNRGEQYF. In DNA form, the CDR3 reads TGTGCCAGCACCCAGAACAGGGGCGAGCAGTACTTC. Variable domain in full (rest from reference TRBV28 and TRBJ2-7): DVKVTQSSRYLVKRTGEKVFLECVQDMDHENMFWYRQDPGLGLRLIYFSYDVKMKEKGDIPEGYSVSREKKERFSLILESASTNQTSMYLCASTQNRGEQYFGPGTRLTVT.

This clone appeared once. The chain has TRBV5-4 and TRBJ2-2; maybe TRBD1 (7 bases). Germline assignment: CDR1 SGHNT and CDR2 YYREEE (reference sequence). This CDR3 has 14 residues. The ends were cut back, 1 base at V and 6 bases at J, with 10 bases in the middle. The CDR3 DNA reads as TGTGCCAGCAGCTTGCAGGGGGGAGCCGGGGAGCTGTTTTTT. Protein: CASSLQGGAGELFF.

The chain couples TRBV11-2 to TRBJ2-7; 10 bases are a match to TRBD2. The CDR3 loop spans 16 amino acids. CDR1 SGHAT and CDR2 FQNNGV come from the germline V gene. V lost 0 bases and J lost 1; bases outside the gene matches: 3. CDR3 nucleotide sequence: TGTGCCAGCAGCTTAGACGGACTAGCGGTTTCCTACGAGCAGTACTTC. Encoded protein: CASSLDGLAVSYEQYF.

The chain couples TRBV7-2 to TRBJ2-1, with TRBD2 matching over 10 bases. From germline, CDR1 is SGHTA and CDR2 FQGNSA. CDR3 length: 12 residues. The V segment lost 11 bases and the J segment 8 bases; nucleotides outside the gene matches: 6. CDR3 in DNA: TGTGCCGGGGGACTAGCGCGGGATGAGCAGTTCTTC. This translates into CAGGLARDEQFF. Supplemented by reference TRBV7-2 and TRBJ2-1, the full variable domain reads GAGVSQSPSNKVTEKGKDVELRCDPISGHTALYWYRQSLGQGLEFLIYFQGNSAPDKSGLPSDRFSAERTGGSVSTLTIQRTQQEDSAVYLCAGGLARDEQFFGPGTRLTVL.